The 8 T cell receptor beta chains below all came from one sample that was sequenced in a study of blood T cell repertoires in COVID-19. Sequenced by immunoSEQ multiplex PCR; TCRdb stores in-frame clones only, minus some. The sample holds approximately 130,000 clones; around 81% are singletons and the top ten take approximately 10%. Sequenced sample: peripheral blood. These receptors were taken from a human donor in a cohort sampled during active COVID-19.

The rearrangement links TRBV5-1 to TRBJ1-2; D call uncertain. V shed 0 bases and J shed 5 bases, with 8 bases lying between them. The CDR3 has 13 residues. Germline lookup yields CDR1 SGHRS and CDR2 YFSETQ. CDR3 nucleotide sequence: TGCGCCAGCAGCTTGGATGGGCGTTATGGCTACACCTTC. This codes for CASSLDGRYGYTF.

V gene TRBV6-5 combines with J gene TRBJ2-3; TRBD1 matches 7 bases. This CDR3 spans 14 amino acids. The V segment lost 10 bases and the J segment 2 bases; nucleotides outside the gene matches: 9. The germline CDR1 and CDR2 sequences are MNHEY and SVGAGI. The CDR3 region is CATKDRTATDTQYF. CDR3 sequence (DNA): TGTGCCACCAAGGACAGGACAGCCACAGATACGCAGTATTTT.

The CDR3 region has the DNA TGTGCCAGCAGCCCGCCTGGGGGAAGGGGGAGTGGAAACACCATATATTTT. This sequence encodes CASSPPGGRGSGNTIYF. The V and J genes are TRBV7-9 and TRBJ1-3; a weak D match, TRBD1 (6 bases). Per the germline V gene, CDR1 is SEHNR and CDR2 is FQNEAQ (reference sequence). Trimming took 5 bases from V and 3 from J, leaving 20 bases between them. The CDR3 totals 17 residues.

This rearrangement joins TRBV2 to TRBJ2-7; a weak D match, TRBD2 (7 bases). The CDR3 length is 16 residues. The germline V and J ends were trimmed by 4 bases and 7 bases, with 23 bases remaining between them. Germline V gene data show CDR1 as SNHLY and CDR2 as FYNNEI. CDR3 amino acids: CASSVFLGGGRREQYF. In nucleotides, the CDR3 is TGTGCCAGCAGTGTATTTCTGGGGGGGGGCCGTCGAGAGCAGTACTTC.

The gene calls are TRBV28 and TRBJ2-7; TRBD2 agrees at 8 bases. CDR3 length: 14 residues. The germline gives CDR1 MDHEN, CDR2 SYDVKM. J lost 6 bases, V lost 3 bases, and 7 bases had no gene match. The CDR3 protein is CASSFPGGAFEQYF. Written as DNA, the CDR3 is TGTGCCAGCAGTTTCCCCGGGGGGGCCTTCGAGCAGTACTTC.

The V call is TRBV27, the J call TRBJ1-2; TRBD1 matches at 8 bases. The CDR3 sequence is 15 residues long. Germline values: CDR1 MNHEY, CDR2 SMNVEV (reference sequence). Trimming cost V 4 bases and J 8 bases; bases outside gene matches: 12. The CDR3 nucleotides read TGTGCCAGCAGTTCCACATACGGACAGGGCGGGGGCTACACCTTC. Its translation is CASSSTYGQGGGYTF.

The V and J genes are TRBV10-3 and TRBJ2-1; TRBD1 matches at 7 bases. The CDR3 loop spans 14 amino acids. Germline CDR1 and CDR2: ENHRY and SYGVKD. Unmatched junction bases numbered 7, after V lost 2 bases and J lost 9 bases. This CDR3 is CAISERGGRGEQFF. The CDR3 DNA follows: TGTGCCATCAGTGAGAGAGGGGGCCGGGGTGAGCAGTTCTTC.

The CDR3 DNA reads TGCAGCGTTGAAAGGGGAGGAGGACCTGAAGCTTTCTTT. Translating gives CSVERGGGPEAFF. This chain connects TRBV29-1 to TRBJ1-1; weak D call: TRBD1 (5 bases). Trimming took 2 bases from V and 6 from J, leaving 13 bases between them. This CDR3 is built from 13 residues. Germline CDR1 and CDR2: SQVTM and ANQGSEA. The entire variable domain, with the rest obtained from reference TRBV29-1 and TRBJ1-1, is as follows: SAVISQKPSRDICQRGTSLTIQCQVDSQVTMMFWYRQQPGQSLTLIATANQGSEATYESGFVIDKFPISRPNLTFSTLTVSNMSPEDSSIYLCSVERGGGPEAFFGQGTRLTVV.